This TCR beta chain was captured by sequencing in a study of molecular identifiers for immune sequencing clone quantification. In the study overall: Replicates split RNA from about 20,000 or 100,000 naive CD8 cells five ways, and the researchers sequenced four portions.

This clonotype was counted ten times or more. TCRdb processed the PCR reads anew with MiXCR; each CDR3 protein has one entry. The table has about 320,000 distinct CDR3 sequences, 24% seen once. V lost 4 bases and J 1 base, leaving 20 bases between the germline ends. This CDR3 has 18 amino acids. Germline V gene data show CDR1 as MDHEN and CDR2 as SYDVKM. The rearrangement links TRBV28 to TRBJ2-4; D may be TRBD1 or TRBD2 (6 bases each). What was sequenced was naive CD8+ T cells from blood, with Jurkat cell RNA spiked in. As for subset: FACS-sorted CD8+CD4-CCR7+CD45RA+ naive T cells. This TCR was recovered from a human donor in good health. Some libraries in this study had Jurkat cell RNA spiked in. The CDR3 DNA reads TGTGCCAGCAGTTATAAATACAGGGAGGTCGGGGCCAAAAACATTCAGTACTTC. Translated, it gives CASSYKYREVGAKNIQYF.